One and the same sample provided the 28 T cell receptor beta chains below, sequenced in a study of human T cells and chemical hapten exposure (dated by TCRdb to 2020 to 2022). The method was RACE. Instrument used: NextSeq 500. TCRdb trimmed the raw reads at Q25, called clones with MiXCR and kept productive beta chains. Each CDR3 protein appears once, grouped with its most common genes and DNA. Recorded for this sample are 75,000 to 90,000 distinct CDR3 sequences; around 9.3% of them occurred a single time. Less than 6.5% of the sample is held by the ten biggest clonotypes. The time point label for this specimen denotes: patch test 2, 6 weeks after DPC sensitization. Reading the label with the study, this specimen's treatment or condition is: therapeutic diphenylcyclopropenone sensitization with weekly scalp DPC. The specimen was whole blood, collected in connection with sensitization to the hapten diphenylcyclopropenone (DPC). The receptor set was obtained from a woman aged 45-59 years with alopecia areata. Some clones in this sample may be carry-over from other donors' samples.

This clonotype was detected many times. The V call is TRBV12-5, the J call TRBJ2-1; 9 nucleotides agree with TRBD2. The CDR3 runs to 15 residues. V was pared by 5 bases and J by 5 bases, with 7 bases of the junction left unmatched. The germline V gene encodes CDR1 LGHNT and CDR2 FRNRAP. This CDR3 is CASGPLAGPHNEQFF. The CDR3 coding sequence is TGTGCTAGTGGTCCCCTAGCGGGACCCCACAATGAGCAGTTCTTC.

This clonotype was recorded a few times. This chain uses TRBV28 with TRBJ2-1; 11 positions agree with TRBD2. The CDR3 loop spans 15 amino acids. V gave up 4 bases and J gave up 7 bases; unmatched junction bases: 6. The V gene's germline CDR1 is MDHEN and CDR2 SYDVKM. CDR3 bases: TGTGCCAGCAGTTCGGTGACTAGCGGGACAAATGAGCAGTTCTTC. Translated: CASSSVTSGTNEQFF.

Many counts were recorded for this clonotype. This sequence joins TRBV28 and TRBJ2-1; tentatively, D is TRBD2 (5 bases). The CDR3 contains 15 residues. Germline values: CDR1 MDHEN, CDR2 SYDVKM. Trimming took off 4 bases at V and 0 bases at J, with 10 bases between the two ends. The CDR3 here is CASSYGEPSYNEQFF. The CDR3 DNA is TGTGCCAGCAGTTACGGGGAGCCCTCCTACAATGAGCAGTTCTTC.

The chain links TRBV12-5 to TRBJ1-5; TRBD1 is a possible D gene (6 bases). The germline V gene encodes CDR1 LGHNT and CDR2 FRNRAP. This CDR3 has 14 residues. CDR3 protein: CASSGGGPNQPQHF. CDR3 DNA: TGTGCCAGTAGTGGGGGGGGCCCCAATCAGCCCCAGCATTTT.

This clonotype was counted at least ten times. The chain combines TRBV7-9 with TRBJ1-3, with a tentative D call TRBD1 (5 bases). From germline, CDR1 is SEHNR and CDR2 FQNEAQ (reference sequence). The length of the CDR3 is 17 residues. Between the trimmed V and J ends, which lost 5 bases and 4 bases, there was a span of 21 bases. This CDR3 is CASSLNAGRGSGNTIYF. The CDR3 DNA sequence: TGTGCCAGCAGCCTCAACGCGGGACGGGGATCAGGAAACACCATATATTTT.

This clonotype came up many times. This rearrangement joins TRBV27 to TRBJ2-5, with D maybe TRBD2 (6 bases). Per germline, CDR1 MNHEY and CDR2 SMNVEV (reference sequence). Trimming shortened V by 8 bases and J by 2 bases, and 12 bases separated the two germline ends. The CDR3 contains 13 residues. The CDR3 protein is CASRREWQETQYF. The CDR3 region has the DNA TGTGCCAGCCGTCGGGAGTGGCAAGAGACCCAGTACTTC.

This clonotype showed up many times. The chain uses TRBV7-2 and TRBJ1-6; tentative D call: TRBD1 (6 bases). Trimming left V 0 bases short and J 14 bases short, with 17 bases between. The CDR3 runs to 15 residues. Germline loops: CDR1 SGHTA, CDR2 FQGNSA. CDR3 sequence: CASSLAGPGEGALHF. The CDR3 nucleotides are TGTGCCAGCAGCTTAGCGGGGCCAGGGGAAGGGGCCCTCCACTTT.

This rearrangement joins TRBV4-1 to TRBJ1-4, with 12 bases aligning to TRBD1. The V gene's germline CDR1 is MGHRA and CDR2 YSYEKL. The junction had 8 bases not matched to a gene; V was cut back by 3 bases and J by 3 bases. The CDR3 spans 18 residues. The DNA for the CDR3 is TGCGCCAGCAGCCAGTCTAAGGGACAGGGGGCATCTAATGAAAAACTGTTTTTT. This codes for CASSQSKGQGASNEKLFF.

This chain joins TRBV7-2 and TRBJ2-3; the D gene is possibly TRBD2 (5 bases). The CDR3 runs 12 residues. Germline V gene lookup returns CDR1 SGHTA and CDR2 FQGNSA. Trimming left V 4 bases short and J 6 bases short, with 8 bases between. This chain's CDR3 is CASSYTRDTQYF. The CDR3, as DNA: TGTGCCAGCAGCTATACTAGGGATACGCAGTATTTT.

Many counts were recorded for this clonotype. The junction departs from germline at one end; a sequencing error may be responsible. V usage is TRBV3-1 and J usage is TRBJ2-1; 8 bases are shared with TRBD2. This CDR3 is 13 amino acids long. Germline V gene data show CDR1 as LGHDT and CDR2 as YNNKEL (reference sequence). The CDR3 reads CASSLRSGNLPVF. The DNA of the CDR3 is TGTGCCAGCAGCCTGCGTAGCGGGAACCTTCCCGTCTTC.

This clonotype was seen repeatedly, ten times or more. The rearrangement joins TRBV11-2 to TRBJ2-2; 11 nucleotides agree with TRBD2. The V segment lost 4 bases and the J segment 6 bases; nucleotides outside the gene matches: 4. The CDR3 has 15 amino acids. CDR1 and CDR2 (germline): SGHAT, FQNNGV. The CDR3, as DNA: TGTGCCAGCAGCTCACTAGCGGGAGCCGCCGGGGAGCTGTTTTTT. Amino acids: CASSSLAGAAGELFF.

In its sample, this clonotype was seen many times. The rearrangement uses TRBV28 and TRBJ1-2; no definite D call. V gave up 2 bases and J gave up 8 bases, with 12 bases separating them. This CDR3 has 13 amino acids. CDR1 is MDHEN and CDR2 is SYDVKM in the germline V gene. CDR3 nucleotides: TGTGCCAGCAGTTTAATAATGGGGAAGGGCTACACCTTC. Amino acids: CASSLIMGKGYTF.

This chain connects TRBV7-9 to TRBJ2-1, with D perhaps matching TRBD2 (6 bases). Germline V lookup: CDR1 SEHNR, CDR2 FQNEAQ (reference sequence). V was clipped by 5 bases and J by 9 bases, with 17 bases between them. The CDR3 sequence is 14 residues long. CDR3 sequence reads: CASSPNKGRSEQFF. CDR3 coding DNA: TGTGCCAGCAGCCCAAACAAGGGGAGGAGTGAGCAGTTCTTC.

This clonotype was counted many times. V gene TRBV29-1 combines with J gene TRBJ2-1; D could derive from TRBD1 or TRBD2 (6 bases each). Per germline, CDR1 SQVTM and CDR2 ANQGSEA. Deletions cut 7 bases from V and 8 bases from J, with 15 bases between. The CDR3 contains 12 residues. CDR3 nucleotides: TGCAGCGCCGGAAGGGGGGCTTATGAGCAGTTCTTC. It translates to CSAGRGAYEQFF.

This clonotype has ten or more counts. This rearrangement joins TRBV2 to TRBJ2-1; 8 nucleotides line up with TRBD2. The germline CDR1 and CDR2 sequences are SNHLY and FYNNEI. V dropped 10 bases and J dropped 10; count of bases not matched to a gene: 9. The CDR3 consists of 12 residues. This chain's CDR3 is CATGRATGEQFF. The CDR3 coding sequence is TGTGCCACCGGGAGGGCTACAGGGGAGCAGTTCTTC.

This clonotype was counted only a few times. The CDR3, as DNA: TGTGCCAGCAGCTTATTGCTAGCGGGTACGAACACCGGGGAGCTGTTTTTT. Translating it yields CASSLLLAGTNTGELFF. V is TRBV7-9 and J is TRBJ2-2; 8 bases map to TRBD2. CDR1 is SEHNR and CDR2 is FQNEAQ in the germline V gene (reference sequence). The J segment lost 0 bases and the V segment lost 2 bases, leaving 5 bases of the junction unmatched. This CDR3 contains 17 residues.

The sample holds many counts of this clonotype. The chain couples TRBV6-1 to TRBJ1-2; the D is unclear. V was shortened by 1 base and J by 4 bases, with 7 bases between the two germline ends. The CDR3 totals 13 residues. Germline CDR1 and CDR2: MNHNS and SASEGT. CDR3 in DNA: TGTGCCAGCAGTGAAGGGATAGGCTATGGCTACACCTTC. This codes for CASSEGIGYGYTF.

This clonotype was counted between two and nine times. The CDR3 loop is CATSRANNEQFF. The CDR3 DNA reads as TGTGCCACCAGCAGAGCTAACAATGAGCAGTTCTTC. This chain joins TRBV15 and TRBJ2-1; no reliable D call. The CDR3 is made up of 12 amino acids. Trimming removed 1 base from V and 5 bases from J, with 3 bases in between. Germline V gives CDR1 LNHNV, CDR2 YYDKDF (reference sequence).

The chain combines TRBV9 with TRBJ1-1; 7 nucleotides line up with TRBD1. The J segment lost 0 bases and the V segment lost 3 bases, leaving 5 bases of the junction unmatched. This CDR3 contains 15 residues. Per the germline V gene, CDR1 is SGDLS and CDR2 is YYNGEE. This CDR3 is CASSGKQGMNTEAFF. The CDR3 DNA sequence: TGTGCCAGCAGCGGAAAACAGGGGATGAACACTGAAGCTTTCTTT.

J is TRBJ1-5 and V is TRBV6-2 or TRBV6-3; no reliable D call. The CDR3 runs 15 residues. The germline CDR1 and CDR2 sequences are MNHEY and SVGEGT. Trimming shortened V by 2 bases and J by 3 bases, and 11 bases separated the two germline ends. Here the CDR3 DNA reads TGTGCCAGCAGTTACGGCGGAGGCCTCAATCAGCCCCAGCATTTT. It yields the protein CASSYGGGLNQPQHF.

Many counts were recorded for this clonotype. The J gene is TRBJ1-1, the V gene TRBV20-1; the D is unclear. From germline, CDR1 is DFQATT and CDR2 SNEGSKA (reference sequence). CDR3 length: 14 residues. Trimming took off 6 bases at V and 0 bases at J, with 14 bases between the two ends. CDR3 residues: CSARVGSLNTEAFF. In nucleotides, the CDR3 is TGCAGTGCACGCGTCGGCAGCTTGAACACTGAAGCTTTCTTT.

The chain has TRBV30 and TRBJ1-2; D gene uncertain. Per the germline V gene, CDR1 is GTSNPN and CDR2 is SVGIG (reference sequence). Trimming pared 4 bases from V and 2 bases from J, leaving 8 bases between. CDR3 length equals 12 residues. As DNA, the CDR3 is TGTGCCTGGAAACTAGGGAACTATGGCTACACCTTC. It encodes CAWKLGNYGYTF.

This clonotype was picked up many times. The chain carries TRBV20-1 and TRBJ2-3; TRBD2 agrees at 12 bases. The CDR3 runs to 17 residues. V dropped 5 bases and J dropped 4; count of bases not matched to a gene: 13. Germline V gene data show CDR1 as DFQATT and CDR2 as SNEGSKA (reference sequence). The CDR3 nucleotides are TGCAGTGCTCGCTTAAGACTAGCGGGAGTTCGATCAGATACGCAGTATTTT. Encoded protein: CSARLRLAGVRSDTQYF.

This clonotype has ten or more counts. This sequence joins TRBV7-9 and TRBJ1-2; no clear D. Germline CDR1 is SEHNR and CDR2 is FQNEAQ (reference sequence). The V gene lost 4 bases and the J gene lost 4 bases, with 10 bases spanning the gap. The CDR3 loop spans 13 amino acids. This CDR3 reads CASSWELPYGYTF. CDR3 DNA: TGTGCCAGCAGCTGGGAGCTACCCTATGGCTACACCTTC.

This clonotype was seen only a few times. The CDR3 spells CASSLSSRRNEQYF. DNA for the CDR3: TGTGCCAGCAGCTTAAGTTCCAGACGCAACGAGCAGTACTTC. The chain joins TRBV7-2 to TRBJ2-7; unclear D gene. Trimming took off 2 bases at V and 5 bases at J, with 13 bases between the two ends. The CDR3 is made up of 14 amino acids. From germline, CDR1 is SGHTA and CDR2 FQGNSA. The entire variable domain, with the rest obtained from reference TRBV7-2 and TRBJ2-7, is as follows: GAGVSQSPSNKVTEKGKDVELRCDPISGHTALYWYRQSLGQGLEFLIYFQGNSAPDKSGLPSDRFSAERTGGSVSTLTIQRTQQEDSAVYLCASSLSSRRNEQYFGPGTRLTVT.

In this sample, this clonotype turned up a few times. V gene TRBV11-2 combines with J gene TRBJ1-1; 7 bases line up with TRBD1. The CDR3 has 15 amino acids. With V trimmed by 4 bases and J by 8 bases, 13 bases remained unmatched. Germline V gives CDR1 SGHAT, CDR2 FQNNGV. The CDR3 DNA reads TGTGCCAGCAGCTCCCGATTAGGGGGCAAAGGGGAAGCTTTCTTT. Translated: CASSSRLGGKGEAFF. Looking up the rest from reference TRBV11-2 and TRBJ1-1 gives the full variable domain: EAGVAQSPRYKIIEKRQSVAFWCNPISGHATLYWYQQILGQGPKLLIQFQNNGVVDDSQLPKDRFSAERLKGVDSTLKIQPAKLEDSAVYLCASSSRLGGKGEAFFGQGTRLTVV.

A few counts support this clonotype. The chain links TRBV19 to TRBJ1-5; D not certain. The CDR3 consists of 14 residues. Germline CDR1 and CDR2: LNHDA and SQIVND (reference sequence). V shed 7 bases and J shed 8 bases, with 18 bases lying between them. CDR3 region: CASTRTLPMEPQHF. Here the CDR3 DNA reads TGTGCCAGTACCCGGACCCTCCCTATGGAGCCCCAGCATTTT.

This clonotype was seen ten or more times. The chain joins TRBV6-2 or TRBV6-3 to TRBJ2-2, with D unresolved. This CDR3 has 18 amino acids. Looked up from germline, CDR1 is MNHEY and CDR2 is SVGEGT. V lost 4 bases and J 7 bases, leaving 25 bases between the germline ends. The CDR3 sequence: CASSSYPTDGVEVGELFF. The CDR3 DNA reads TGTGCCAGCAGTTCCTACCCTACTGACGGCGTCGAAGTCGGGGAGCTGTTTTTT.